The 22 T cell receptor beta chains given below trace back to one sample, sequenced in a study of shared clonotypes between healthy human individuals. TCRdb keeps only in-frame clones here, not all; method: immunoSEQ multiplex PCR. The profile shows approximately 2,000,000 clones, 90% to 95% of them singletons. Positively selected for CCR7, the CD45RO-negative cells used as naive CD8 cells excluded terminally differentiated effector memory CD45RA+ cells. The sequenced material came from naive CD8+ T cells from PBMCs. These receptors were taken from a man between 18 and 35 years old in good health. Some clones in this sample may be carry-over from other donors' samples.

Notes on this clone: The same CDR3 is also encoded by other DNA sequences in this sample. V and J are TRBV4-3 and TRBJ2-2; D gene ambiguous. The CDR3 spans 14 residues. The V gene lost 0 bases and the J gene lost 3 bases, with 5 bases spanning the gap. Germline CDR1 and CDR2: LGHNA and YSLEER. For the CDR3, the DNA is TGCGCCAGCAGCCAAGATTCCTACACCGGGGAGCTGTTTTTT. Its translation: CASSQDSYTGELFF.

V usage is TRBV6-5 and J usage is TRBJ1-1; 7 bases are shared with TRBD1. The J segment lost 4 bases and the V segment lost 4 bases, leaving 9 bases of the junction unmatched. The CDR3 covers 15 residues. Per the germline V gene, CDR1 is MNHEY and CDR2 is SVGAGI. As DNA, the CDR3 is TGTGCCAGCAGTTGGGTAGAGGGGGCTGGCACTGAAGCTTTCTTT. It is translated as CASSWVEGAGTEAFF.

With regard to this clone: This sample includes further DNA sequences coding for the same CDR3. V and J are TRBV19 and TRBJ1-1; tentative D call: TRBD1 (5 bases). Trimming took 5 bases from V and 5 from J, leaving 12 bases between them. CDR3 length: 13 residues. Germline-derived CDR1 and CDR2 are LNHDA and SQIVND (reference sequence). The CDR3 protein is CASSRQGRTEAFF. The CDR3 DNA sequence: TGTGCCAGTAGTCGGCAGGGAAGGACTGAAGCTTTCTTT.

The chain couples TRBV7-9 to TRBJ2-7, with 7 bases fitting TRBD1. CDR1 and CDR2 (germline): SEHNR, FQNEAQ (reference sequence). The CDR3 length is 14 residues. V trimming: 5 bases; J trimming: 2 bases; junction bases outside the gene matches: 6. This CDR3 is CASSTPGQTYEQYF. The DNA for the CDR3 is TGTGCCAGCAGCACCCCGGGACAGACCTACGAGCAGTACTTC.

The rearrangement joins TRBV18 to TRBJ2-1; TRBD1 or TRBD2 may be the D gene (5 bases each). Germline values: CDR1 KGHSH, CDR2 LQKENI. V lost 3 bases to trimming and J lost 4 bases, with 10 bases between them. The CDR3 is 14 residues long. The CDR3 reads CASSPGRMYNEQFF. For the CDR3, the DNA is TGTGCCAGCTCACCGGGACGGATGTACAATGAGCAGTTCTTC.

The J gene is TRBJ1-1, the V gene TRBV15; D is uncertain. CDR1 and CDR2 from the germline V gene are LNHNV and YYDKDF (reference sequence). V gave up 0 bases and J gave up 7 bases, with 12 bases separating them. This CDR3 is 14 amino acids long. This chain's CDR3 is CATSRDVMGSEAFF. DNA of the CDR3: TGTGCCACCAGCAGAGATGTGATGGGAAGTGAAGCTTTCTTT.

V gene TRBV6-1 combines with J gene TRBJ2-7; 11 bases fit TRBD2. The CDR3 is 14 amino acids. The germline CDR1 and CDR2 sequences are MNHNS and SASEGT. Unmatched junction bases numbered 6, after V lost 8 bases and J lost 3 bases. The CDR3 coding sequence is TGTGCCAGCGGGCTAGCGGGAGGTGTCTACGAGCAGTACTTC. It codes for CASGLAGGVYEQYF.

In this sample, this clone turned up once. The chain couples TRBV2 to TRBJ2-7; D remains unclear. Germline-derived CDR1 and CDR2 are SNHLY and FYNNEI. V was cut by 4 bases and J by 7 bases, with 14 bases left in between. The CDR3 is 13 amino acids. The chain's CDR3 is CASSALFRREQYF. In DNA form, the CDR3 reads TGTGCCAGCAGTGCATTGTTTCGCAGGGAGCAGTACTTC.

In nucleotides, the CDR3 is TGTGCCAGCAGCCAAGCCAGGACAGGGGGCTACGAGCAGTACTTC. Protein: CASSQARTGGYEQYF. The gene calls are TRBV4-2 and TRBJ2-7, with TRBD1 matching 10 bases. The CDR3 totals 15 residues. Per germline, CDR1 LGHNA and CDR2 YNFKEQ. With V trimmed by 1 base and J by 3 bases, 3 bases remained unmatched.

This chain joins TRBV27 and TRBJ1-2; TRBD1 might be the D (5 bases). V was cut by 2 bases and J by 2 bases, with 18 bases left in between. CDR1 is MNHEY, CDR2 SMNVEV, per germline (reference sequence). This CDR3 contains 17 residues. CDR3 region: CASSLRGSGLTNYGYTF. CDR3 DNA: TGTGCCAGCAGTTTACGGGGTTCAGGGTTGACCAACTATGGCTACACCTTC.

The CDR3, as DNA: TGTGCCTGGAGAGGGAGGGACCCCAAATGGGAGCAGTACTTC. Protein product: CAWRGRDPKWEQYF. The chain recombines TRBV30 with TRBJ2-7, with 7 positions matching TRBD2. The junction had 12 bases not matched to a gene; V was cut back by 3 bases and J by 7 bases. The germline CDR1 and CDR2 sequences are GTSNPN and SVGIG (reference sequence). This CDR3 has 14 residues.

There are a few counts of this clone. Distinct nucleotide sequences in the sample also encode this CDR3. The chain joins TRBV4-1 to TRBJ2-1; tentatively, D is TRBD1 or TRBD2 (5 bases each). Germline V gives CDR1 MGHRA, CDR2 YSYEKL. The ends were cut back, 1 base at V and 8 bases at J, with 9 bases in the middle. The CDR3 has 13 amino acids. In nucleotides, the CDR3 is TGCGCCAGCAGCCAAGTTGGGGGAGATGAGCAGTTCTTC. This translates into CASSQVGGDEQFF.

The chain uses TRBV19 and TRBJ1-5, with D maybe TRBD1 (5 bases). The CDR3 has 14 amino acids. Germline assignment: CDR1 LNHDA and CDR2 SQIVND (reference sequence). With 5 bases removed from V and 0 bases from J, the gap between germline ends came to 8 bases. CDR3 sequence (DNA): TGTGCCAGTAGTTTGGGGGATAGCAATCAGCCCCAGCATTTT. This translates into CASSLGDSNQPQHF.

The sample holds one count of this clone. CDR3 in amino acids: CASSSRGAPDEKLFF. For the CDR3, the DNA is TGTGCCAGCAGCTCTAGAGGGGCGCCGGATGAAAAACTGTTTTTT. The genes are TRBV5-4 and TRBJ1-4; tentatively, D is TRBD1 (5 bases). The CDR3 totals 15 residues. Trimming shortened V by 3 bases and J by 6 bases, and 15 bases separated the two germline ends. Germline V gene data show CDR1 as SGHNT and CDR2 as YYREEE (reference sequence).

The chain links TRBV27 to TRBJ2-7; TRBD2 is a possible D gene (5 bases). The germline V gene has CDR1 MNHEY and CDR2 SMNVEV (reference sequence). This CDR3 region has 14 residues. V was trimmed by 1 base and J by 3 bases, leaving 10 bases between them. The DNA for the CDR3 is TGTGCCAGCAGTTTATTTTCAGGACTCTACGAGCAGTACTTC. It yields the protein CASSLFSGLYEQYF.

The chain recombines TRBV29-1 with TRBJ2-7; TRBD2 agrees at 14 bases. CDR3 size: 15 residues. From germline, CDR1 is SQVTM and CDR2 ANQGSEA. Trimming removed 7 bases from V and 5 bases from J; junction bases left unmatched: 10. CDR3 region: CSAKQTSGRAHEQYF. CDR3 nucleotide sequence: TGCAGCGCCAAACAGACTAGCGGGAGGGCCCACGAGCAGTACTTC.

V and J are TRBV9 and TRBJ1-1; unclear D gene. CDR1 and CDR2 from the germline V gene are SGDLS and YYNGEE. The CDR3 consists of 12 residues. The germline V and J ends were trimmed by 3 bases and 4 bases, with 7 bases remaining between them. CDR3 DNA: TGTGCCAGCAGCGGTTACCGCACTGAAGCTTTCTTT. It is translated as CASSGYRTEAFF.

The chain recombines TRBV7-9 with TRBJ2-7; D not certain. Germline CDR1 is SEHNR and CDR2 is FQNEAQ (reference sequence). Trimming left V 6 bases short and J 5 bases short, with 20 bases between. The CDR3 has 15 amino acids. Here the CDR3 DNA reads TGTGCCAGCAGTCCCGCGAGGATTCCTCGGGACGAGCAGTACTTC. It specifies CASSPARIPRDEQYF.

This clone appeared once. V gene TRBV9 combines with J gene TRBJ2-7; D is unresolved. This CDR3 contains 15 residues. V was clipped by 0 bases and J by 7 bases, with 17 bases between them. Germline lookup yields CDR1 SGDLS and CDR2 YYNGEE. The CDR3, as DNA: TGTGCCAGCAGCGTAGACGGGTTGGGTCCTACGGAGCAGTACTTC. This sequence encodes CASSVDGLGPTEQYF.

This clone was observed a handful of times. The chain has TRBV5-1 and TRBJ1-4; no definite D call. The CDR3 consists of 14 residues. Trimming pared 0 bases from V and 7 bases from J, leaving 10 bases between. Germline CDR1 and CDR2: SGHRS and YFSETQ. This chain's CDR3 is CASSLDRTGEKLFF. CDR3 in DNA: TGCGCCAGCAGCTTGGACCGGACGGGTGAAAAACTGTTTTTT.

The genes are TRBV7-6 and TRBJ2-3; D is possibly TRBD1 (5 bases). In germline, CDR1 is SGHVS, CDR2 FNYEAQ. V lost 1 base and J 2 bases, leaving 10 bases between the germline ends. This CDR3 has 15 amino acids. The CDR3 region has the DNA TGTGCCAGCAGCTTAGAACAGGACCCCACAGATACGCAGTATTTT. As protein: CASSLEQDPTDTQYF.

V gene TRBV7-2 combines with J gene TRBJ2-5; a possible D gene is TRBD2 (6 bases). CDR3 length equals 15 residues. Trimming cost V 1 base and J 3 bases, with 12 bases left between them. The germline gives CDR1 SGHTA, CDR2 FQGNSA. In DNA form, the CDR3 reads TGTGCCAGCAGCTTAGGGCGACGGGAGAAAGAGACCCAGTACTTC. The encoded protein is CASSLGRREKETQYF.